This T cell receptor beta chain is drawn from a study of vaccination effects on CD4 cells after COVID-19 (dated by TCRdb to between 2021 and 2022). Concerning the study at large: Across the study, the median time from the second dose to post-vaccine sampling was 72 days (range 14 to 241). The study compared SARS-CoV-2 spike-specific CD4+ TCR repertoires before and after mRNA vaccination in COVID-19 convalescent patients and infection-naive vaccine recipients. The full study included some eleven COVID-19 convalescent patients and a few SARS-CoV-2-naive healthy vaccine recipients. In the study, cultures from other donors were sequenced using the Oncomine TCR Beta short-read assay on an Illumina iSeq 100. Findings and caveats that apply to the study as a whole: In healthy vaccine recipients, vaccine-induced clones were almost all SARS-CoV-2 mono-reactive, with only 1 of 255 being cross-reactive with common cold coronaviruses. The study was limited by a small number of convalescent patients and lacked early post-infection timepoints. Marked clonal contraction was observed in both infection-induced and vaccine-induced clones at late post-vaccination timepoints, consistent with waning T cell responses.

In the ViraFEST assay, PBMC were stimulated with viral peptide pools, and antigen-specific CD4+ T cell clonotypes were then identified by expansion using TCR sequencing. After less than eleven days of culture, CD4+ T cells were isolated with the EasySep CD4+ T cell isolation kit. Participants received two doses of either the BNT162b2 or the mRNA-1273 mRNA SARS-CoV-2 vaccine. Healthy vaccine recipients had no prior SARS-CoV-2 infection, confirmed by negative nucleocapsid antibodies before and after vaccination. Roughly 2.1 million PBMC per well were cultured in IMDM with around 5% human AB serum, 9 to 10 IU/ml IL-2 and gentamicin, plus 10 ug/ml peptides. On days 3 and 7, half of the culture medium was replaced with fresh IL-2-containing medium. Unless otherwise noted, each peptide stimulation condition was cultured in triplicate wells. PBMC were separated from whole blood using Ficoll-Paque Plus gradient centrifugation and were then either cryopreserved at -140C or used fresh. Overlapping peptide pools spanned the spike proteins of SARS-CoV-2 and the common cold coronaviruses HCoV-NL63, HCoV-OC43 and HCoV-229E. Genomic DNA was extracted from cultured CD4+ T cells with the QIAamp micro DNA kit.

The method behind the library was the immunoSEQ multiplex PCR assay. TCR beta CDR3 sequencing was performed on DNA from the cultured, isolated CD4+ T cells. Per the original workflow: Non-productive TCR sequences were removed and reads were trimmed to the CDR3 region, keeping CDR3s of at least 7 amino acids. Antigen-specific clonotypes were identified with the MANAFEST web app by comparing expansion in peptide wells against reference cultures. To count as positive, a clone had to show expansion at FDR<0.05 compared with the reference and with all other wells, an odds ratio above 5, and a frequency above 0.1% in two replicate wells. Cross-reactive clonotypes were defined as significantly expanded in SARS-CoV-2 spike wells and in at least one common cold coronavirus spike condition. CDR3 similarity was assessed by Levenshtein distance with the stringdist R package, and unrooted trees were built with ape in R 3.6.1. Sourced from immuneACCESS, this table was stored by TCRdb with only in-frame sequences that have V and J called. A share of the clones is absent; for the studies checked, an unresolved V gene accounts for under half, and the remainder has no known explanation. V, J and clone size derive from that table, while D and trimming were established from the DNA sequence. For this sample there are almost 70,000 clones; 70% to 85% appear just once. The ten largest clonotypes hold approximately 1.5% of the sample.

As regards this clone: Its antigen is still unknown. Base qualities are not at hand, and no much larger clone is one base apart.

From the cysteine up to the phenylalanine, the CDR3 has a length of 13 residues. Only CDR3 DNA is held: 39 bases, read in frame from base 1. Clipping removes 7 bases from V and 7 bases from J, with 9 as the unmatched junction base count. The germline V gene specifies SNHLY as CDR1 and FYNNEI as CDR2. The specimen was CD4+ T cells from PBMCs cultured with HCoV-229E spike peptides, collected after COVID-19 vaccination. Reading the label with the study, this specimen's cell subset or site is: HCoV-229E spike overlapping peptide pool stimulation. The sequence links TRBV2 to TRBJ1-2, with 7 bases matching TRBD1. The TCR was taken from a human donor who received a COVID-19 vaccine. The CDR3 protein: CASTNRGGGGYTF. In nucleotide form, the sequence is TGTGCCAGCACAAACAGGGGTGGAGGTGGCTACACCTTC.